This T cell receptor beta chain was obtained from a study of shared clonotypes between healthy human individuals. Study findings and constraints: Sequencing depth was predicted to influence how clonotypes are shared among donors.

Clones were read by immunoSEQ multiplex PCR, and TCRdb kept only the in-frame ones, dropping some. The repertoire has 2,500,000 or so clones, 80% to 95% of them found once; the top ten carry roughly 0.34%. Trimming removed 0 bases at V and 2 bases at J, with 14 bases between. The CDR3 consists of 16 residues. Germline loops: CDR1 MNHNY, CDR2 SVGAGI (reference sequence). Comments on this clone: No antigen is known for it.

The sequencing sample was made of naive CD4+ T cells from PBMCs. Sample subset: CD45RA+ positively selected. The clonotype was recovered from a young man in good health. Some clones in this sample may be carry-over from other donors' samples. V gene TRBV6-6 combines with J gene TRBJ2-7, with a tentative D call TRBD2 (6 bases). CDR3: CASSYSWRGETYEQYF. The CDR3 DNA is TGTGCCAGCAGTTACTCGTGGCGCGGGGAAACCTACGAGCAGTACTTC.